These 25 T cell receptor beta chains were all obtained from the same sample, sequenced in a study of OX40 agonist ivuxolimab in advanced cancers. Profiling relied on immunoSEQ multiplex PCR, and the TCRdb table lists in-frame clones only, not all of them. The data contain about 35,000 clones, 60% to 85% of them seen just once; the ten biggest clones take up 20% to 25%. Specimen: CD4+ or CD8+ T cells sorted from blood, collected in a trial of the OX40 agonist ivuxolimab. The receptors shown here come from an adult with an advanced solid tumor such as melanoma, head and neck, liver or kidney cancer.

Only a few counts were recorded for this clone. The chain uses TRBV5-4 and TRBJ1-3; perhaps TRBD1 as D (6 bases). Germline assignment: CDR1 SGHNT and CDR2 YYREEE (reference sequence). The CDR3 sequence is 14 residues long. Deletions cut 0 bases from V and 4 bases from J, with 8 bases between. The CDR3 sequence is CASSLAGAGNTIYF. In nucleotides, the CDR3 is TGTGCCAGCAGCTTGGCAGGGGCCGGAAACACCATATATTTT.

V gene TRBV5-1 combines with J gene TRBJ1-1, with 7 bases identical to TRBD1. The CDR3 has 16 amino acids. The J segment lost 6 bases and the V segment lost 3 bases, leaving 14 bases of the junction unmatched. The germline V gene encodes CDR1 SGHRS and CDR2 YFSETQ. The CDR3 region has the DNA TGCGCCAGCAGCTCCCAAGCCCACAGGGGTGTGGCTGAAGCTTTCTTT. Translated: CASSSQAHRGVAEAFF.

The genes are TRBV7-6 and TRBJ2-7, with D perhaps given as TRBD1 or TRBD2 (5 bases each). This CDR3 region has 14 residues. Germline lookup yields CDR1 SGHVS and CDR2 FNYEAQ. The V and J ends lost 4 bases and 1 base respectively, with 11 bases between them. CDR3 in amino acids: CASSSRDGSYEQYF. As DNA, the CDR3 is TGTGCCAGCAGCTCTAGGGACGGTTCCTACGAGCAGTACTTC.

This clone was seen more than once but under ten times. This chain connects TRBV6-6 to TRBJ1-2, with unresolved D. From germline, CDR1 is MNHNY and CDR2 SVGAGI (reference sequence). V dropped 4 bases and J dropped 7 bases, with 16 bases sitting between them. The length of the CDR3 is 14 residues. CDR3 amino acids: CASSSRVGSGGYTF. CDR3 nucleotide sequence: TGTGCCAGCAGTTCACGAGTGGGTTCCGGTGGCTACACCTTC.

This clone turned up a few times. The chain is built from TRBV30 and TRBJ2-2; D unclear. There are 12 residues in the CDR3. Germline values: CDR1 GTSNPN, CDR2 SVGIG (reference sequence). V was shortened by 3 bases and J by 6 bases, with 8 bases between the two germline ends. The CDR3 region has the DNA TGTGCCTGGAGCGTATCGGCCGGGGAGCTGTTTTTT. Amino acids: CAWSVSAGELFF.

The rearrangement uses TRBV5-1 and TRBJ1-1; D not certain. The V end lost 4 bases, the J end lost 0 bases, and 7 bases lay between the germline ends. There are 13 residues in the CDR3. CDR1 is SGHRS, CDR2 YFSETQ, per germline. In DNA, the CDR3 is TGCGCCAGCAGCCCGGCCATGAACACTGAAGCTTTCTTT. Its translation: CASSPAMNTEAFF.

This chain joins TRBV21-1 and TRBJ1-3. TRBV21-1 is marked as a pseudogene. The CDR3 is 15 residues long. The CDR3: CASSLTTYSGNTIYF. CDR3 DNA sequence: TGTGCCAGCAGCTTAACCACTTACTCTGGAAACACCATATATTTT.

The V and J genes are TRBV7-8 and TRBJ1-1, with 9 bases aligning to TRBD1. The germline V gene has CDR1 SGHVS and CDR2 FQNEAQ. The CDR3 totals 17 residues. Germline trimming cut 0 bases from V and 0 bases from J; bases unmatched to any gene: 5. This CDR3 is CASSLAAGTGLNTEAFF. DNA of the CDR3: TGTGCCAGCAGCTTAGCGGCCGGGACAGGGTTGAACACTGAAGCTTTCTTT.

The V call is TRBV20-1, the J call TRBJ2-5; no clear D gene. Germline values: CDR1 DFQATT, CDR2 SNEGSKA (reference sequence). The CDR3 length is 11 residues. Trimming shortened V by 4 bases and J by 4 bases, and 7 bases separated the two germline ends. The DNA for the CDR3 is TGCAGTGCTAACCCCCGAGAGACCCAGTACTTC. It yields the protein CSANPRETQYF.

The chain employs TRBV10-2 and TRBJ1-2, with a possible D match to TRBD1 (6 bases). The V and J ends lost 5 bases and 5 bases respectively, with 12 bases between them. Looked up from germline, CDR1 is WSHSY and CDR2 is SAAADI. The CDR3 covers 13 residues. CDR3 nucleotide sequence: TGCGCCAGCAGTTATGGGACACTTTATGGCTACACCTTC. It codes for CASSYGTLYGYTF.

This clone turned up a few times. The CDR3 DNA is TGCACCAGCAGCAGGGGGTTTACTGAAGCTTTCTTT. Encoded protein: CTSSRGFTEAFF. The chain links TRBV1 to TRBJ1-1; no DNA check was done on the table's D call, TRBD1. TRBV1 is classified as a pseudogene. There are 12 residues in the CDR3.

The rearrangement joins TRBV7-8 to TRBJ1-5; D gene ambiguous. Germline V gene lookup returns CDR1 SGHVS and CDR2 FQNEAQ. The CDR3 consists of 12 residues. Trimming removed 5 bases at V and 0 bases at J, with 2 bases between. CDR3 region: CASSNSNQPQHF. Written as DNA, the CDR3 is TGTGCCAGCAGCAATAGCAATCAGCCCCAGCATTTT. The whole variable domain, filled in from reference TRBV7-8 and TRBJ1-5, reads GAGVSQSPRYKVAKRGQDVALRCDPISGHVSLFWYQQALGQGPEFLTYFQNEAQLDKSGLPSDRFFAERPEGSVSTLKIQRTQQEDSAVYLCASSNSNQPQHFGDGTRLSIL.

This clone has a handful of counts. The chain uses TRBV29-1 and TRBJ2-3, with 8 nucleotides matching TRBD1. Germline V CDR1 and CDR2: SQVTM, ANQGSEA. The CDR3 covers 14 residues. Losses at the gene ends were 6 bases for V and 0 bases for J; bases not matched to a gene: 5. As DNA, the CDR3 is TGCAGCGTCGACAGGGGCCTCAGCACAGATACGCAGTATTTT. It encodes CSVDRGLSTDTQYF.

This clone was counted a few times. The rearrangement uses TRBV2 and TRBJ1-1, with D hard to call. This CDR3 has 16 amino acids. Per germline, CDR1 SNHLY and CDR2 FYNNEI. V was shortened by 2 bases and J by 0 bases, with 13 bases between the two germline ends. The CDR3 nucleotides read TGTGCCAGCAGTGAAATAGATAGAGGGATGAACACTGAAGCTTTCTTT. This encodes CASSEIDRGMNTEAFF.

The rearrangement links TRBV18 to TRBJ1-6; the D is unclear. The CDR3 has 14 amino acids. The germline V and J ends were trimmed by 5 bases and 11 bases, with 16 bases remaining between them. Germline V lookup: CDR1 KGHSH, CDR2 LQKENI. The DNA of the CDR3 is TGTGCCAGCTCAAGAGACCCGTATAGGGCACCCCTCCACTTT. Its translation is CASSRDPYRAPLHF. Combining the CDR3 with reference TRBV18 and TRBJ1-6 gives the whole variable domain NAGVMQNPRHLVRRRGQEARLRCSPMKGHSHVYWYRQLPEEGLKFMVYLQKENIIDESGMPKERFSAEFPKEGPSILRIQQVVRGDSAAYFCASSRDPYRAPLHFGNGTRLTVT.

V and J are TRBV5-4 and TRBJ1-6; 7 bases line up with TRBD1. The germline gives CDR1 SGHNT, CDR2 YYREEE (reference sequence). The CDR3 covers 14 residues. V lost 1 base and J lost 9; bases outside the gene matches: 4. The DNA of the CDR3 is TGTGCCAGCAGCTTGACAGGGGAAAGTTCACCCCTCCACTTT. This gives the protein CASSLTGESSPLHF.

The chain combines TRBV5-6 with TRBJ2-7, with a possible D match to TRBD2 (6 bases). The germline V and J ends were trimmed by 3 bases and 1 base, with 11 bases remaining between them. Germline V gene sequence: CDR1 SGHDT, CDR2 YYEEEE. The CDR3 is 14 residues long. In DNA form, the CDR3 reads TGTGCCAGCAGCTGGGACTTTACTTCCTACGAGCAGTACTTC. Translating gives CASSWDFTSYEQYF.

The V gene is TRBV7-8, the J gene TRBJ2-2; TRBD1 agrees at 9 bases. CDR1 SGHVS and CDR2 FQNEAQ come from the germline V gene. CDR3 length: 16 residues. V was pared by 1 base and J by 5 bases, with 5 bases of the junction left unmatched. CDR3 nucleotide sequence: TGTGCCAGCAGCTTAGGACAGGGGGGTGTGACCGGGGAGCTGTTTTTT. Protein sequence: CASSLGQGGVTGELFF.

V gene TRBV28 combines with J gene TRBJ2-3; 7 nucleotides match TRBD1. CDR3 length: 16 amino acids. The J segment lost 0 bases and the V segment lost 6 bases, leaving 9 bases of the junction unmatched. Germline V gene sequence: CDR1 MDHEN, CDR2 SYDVKM. This CDR3 is CASRDRALISTDTQYF. As DNA, the CDR3 is TGTGCCAGCAGAGACAGGGCCCTGATTAGCACAGATACGCAGTATTTT. Full variable domain (outside the CDR3, taken from reference TRBV28 and TRBJ2-3): DVKVTQSSRYLVKRTGEKVFLECVQDMDHENMFWYRQDPGLGLRLIYFSYDVKMKEKGDIPEGYSVSREKKERFSLILESASTNQTSMYLCASRDRALISTDTQYFGPGTRLTVL.

The CDR3 coding sequence is TGTGCCAGCAGTTTACCCTCCGGAGTCACCTATAATTCACCCCTCCACTTT. Amino acids: CASSLPSGVTYNSPLHF. The chain links TRBV28 to TRBJ1-6; no definite D call. This CDR3 contains 17 residues. The V end lost 2 bases, the J end lost 2 bases, and 13 bases lay between the germline ends. Germline-derived CDR1 and CDR2 are MDHEN and SYDVKM.

This chain joins TRBV11-2 and TRBJ1-4; the D gene is possibly TRBD1 (5 bases). The CDR3 runs 14 residues. CDR1 is SGHAT, CDR2 FQNNGV, per germline. With 2 bases removed from V and 8 bases from J, the gap between germline ends came to 12 bases. CDR3 bases: TGTGCCAGCAGCTTATGGCAGGGTGAAGAAAAACTGTTTTTT. It translates to CASSLWQGEEKLFF.

This chain joins TRBV6-6 and TRBJ1-1, with TRBD1 as a possible D gene (5 bases). Trimming removed 2 bases from V and 7 bases from J, with 17 bases in between. Germline lookup yields CDR1 MNHNY and CDR2 SVGAGI (reference sequence). The CDR3 runs 15 residues. The CDR3 nucleotides read TGTGCCAGCAGTTACCCAACTCCAGGGTTTTTTGAAGCTTTCTTT. It translates to CASSYPTPGFFEAFF.

As to this clone: The germline gene is not matched at one end of the junction; a read error may be the cause. V is TRBV5-1 and J is TRBJ1-1; perhaps TRBD1 as D (6 bases). The CDR3 consists of 15 residues. Germline V gene lookup returns CDR1 SGHRS and CDR2 YFSETQ. This CDR3 is CASSLGGGANTEAFF. The CDR3, as DNA: TGTGCCAGCAGCTTGGGAGGGGGGGCGAACACTGAAGCTTTCTTT.

The chain recombines TRBV6-5 with TRBJ2-1; 8 bases line up with TRBD2. With V trimmed by 2 bases and J by 10 bases, 4 bases remained unmatched. CDR1 MNHEY and CDR2 SVGAGI come from the germline V gene. The CDR3 is made up of 13 amino acids. CDR3 region: CASSYVLAGEQFF. CDR3 coding DNA: TGTGCCAGCAGTTACGTTTTAGCGGGGGAGCAGTTCTTC.

This chain uses TRBV2 with TRBJ1-1; no clear D gene. In germline, CDR1 is SNHLY, CDR2 FYNNEI. V lost 6 bases and J lost 2, with 10 bases in between. This CDR3 has 13 amino acids. CDR3 DNA: TGTGCCAGCAGCGGAAACATAAACACTGAAGCTTTCTTT. Protein sequence: CASSGNINTEAFF.